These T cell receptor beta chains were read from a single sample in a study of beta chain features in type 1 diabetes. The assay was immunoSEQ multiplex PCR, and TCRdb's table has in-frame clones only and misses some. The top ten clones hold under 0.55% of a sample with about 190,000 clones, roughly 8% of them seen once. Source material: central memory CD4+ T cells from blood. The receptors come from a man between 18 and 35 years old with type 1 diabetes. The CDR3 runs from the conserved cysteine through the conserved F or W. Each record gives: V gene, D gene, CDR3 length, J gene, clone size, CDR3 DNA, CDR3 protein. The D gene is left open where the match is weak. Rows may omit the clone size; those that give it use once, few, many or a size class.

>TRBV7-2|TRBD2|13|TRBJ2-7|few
TGTGCCAGCAGCCCTAGCGGGGCTTACGAGCAGTACTTC
CASSPSGAYEQYF
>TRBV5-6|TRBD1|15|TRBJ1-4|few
TGTGCCAGCAGCGACAGGACAGGGGGCGGTGAAAAACTGTTTTTT
CASSDRTGGGEKLFF
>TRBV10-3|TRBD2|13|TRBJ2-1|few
TGTGCCATCGGTGAGCGGGAGGTAGATGAGCAGTTCTTC
CAIGEREVDEQFF
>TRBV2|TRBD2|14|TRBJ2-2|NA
TGTGCCAGCAGTGTTCAGCGGGAGGGCGGGGAGCTGTTTTTT
CASSVQREGGELFF
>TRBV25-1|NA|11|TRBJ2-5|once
TGTGCCAGCAGCCGGGGCGGGGTTTATTACTTC
CASSRGGVYYF
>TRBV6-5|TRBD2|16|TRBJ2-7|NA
TGTGCCAGCAGTTCACCGGGACTAGCCCGCGGGGACGAGCAGTACTTC
CASSSPGLARGDEQYF
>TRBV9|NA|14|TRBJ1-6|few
TGTGCCAGCAGGGGGGGGACCTTTAATTCACCCCTCCACTTT
CASRGGTFNSPLHF
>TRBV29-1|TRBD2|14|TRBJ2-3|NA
TGCAGCGTCCGAAAGGGGCTAGCGGGAGGAGGGCAGTATTTT
CSVRKGLAGGGQYF
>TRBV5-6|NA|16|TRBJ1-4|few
TGTGCCAGCAGCGACGGAGCGAGGGCTACTAATGAAAAACTGTTTTTT
CASSDGARATNEKLFF
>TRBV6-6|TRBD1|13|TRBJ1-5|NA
TGTGCCAGCAGTCGGACAGGGAATCAGCCCCAGCATTTT
CASSRTGNQPQHF
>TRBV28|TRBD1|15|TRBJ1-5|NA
TGTGCCAGCAGCCTCGACAGGGGTGTTGGTCAGCCCCAGCATTTT
CASSLDRGVGQPQHF
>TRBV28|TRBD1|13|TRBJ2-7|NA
TGTGCCAGCATGGGACAGAGCTACAAGGAGCAGTACTTC
CASMGQSYKEQYF
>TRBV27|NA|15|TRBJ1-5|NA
TGTGCCAGCAGTTTAGAGGGTAGAGGTGGTCAGCCCCAGCATTTT
CASSLEGRGGQPQHF
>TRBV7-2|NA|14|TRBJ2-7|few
TGTGCCAGCAGCTTGGGACTCACCACCGACGAGCAGTACTTC
CASSLGLTTDEQYF
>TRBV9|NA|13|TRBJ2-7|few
TGTGCCAGCAGCGCAGGGCCCCACTACGAGCAGTACTTC
CASSAGPHYEQYF
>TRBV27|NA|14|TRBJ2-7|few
TGTGCCAGCAGCCTCAACAGGGAAAACTACGAGCAGTACTTC
CASSLNRENYEQYF
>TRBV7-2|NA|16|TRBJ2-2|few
TGTGCCAGCAGCTTAGAAAACTTTCTAAACACCGGGGAGCTGTTTTTT
CASSLENFLNTGELFF
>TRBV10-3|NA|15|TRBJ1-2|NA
TGTGCCATTGGGGGGGAGAAGCCACTCAACTATGGCTACACCTTC
CAIGGEKPLNYGYTF
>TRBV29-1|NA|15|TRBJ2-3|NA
TGCAGCGTTGAAGGGGGCGGGAAAGGCACAGATACGCAGTATTTT
CSVEGGGKGTDTQYF
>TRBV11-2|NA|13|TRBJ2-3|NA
TGTGCCAGCAGCTTATCTAGGTCAGATACGCAGTATTTT
CASSLSRSDTQYF
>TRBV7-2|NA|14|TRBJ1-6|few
TGTGCCAGCAGCTTATCCAAGGCGGGATCACCCCTCCACTTT
CASSLSKAGSPLHF
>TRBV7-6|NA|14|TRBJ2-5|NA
TGTGCCAGCAGCTTAGGTTCGAGTCAAGAGACCCAGTACTTC
CASSLGSSQETQYF
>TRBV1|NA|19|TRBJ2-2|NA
TGCACCAGCAGCACTCCTAGCGGGAGGCGGTCCCGGAACACCGGGGAGCTGTTTTTT
CTSSTPSGRRSRNTGELFF
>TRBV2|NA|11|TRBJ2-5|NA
TGTGCCAGCAGGGGAACTAGCTCCCAGTACTTC
CASRGTSSQYF
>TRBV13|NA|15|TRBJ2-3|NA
TGTGCCAGCAGCTTTGGAGCTCCCAGATCCGATACGCAGTATTTT
CASSFGAPRSDTQYF
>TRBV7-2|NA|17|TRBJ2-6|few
TGTGCCAGCAGCCGGAGGACCGCTACCTCTGGGGCCAACGTCCTGACTTTC
CASSRRTATSGANVLTF
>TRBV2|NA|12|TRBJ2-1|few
TGTGCCAGCAGTGGTTCCGGGGATGAGCAGTTCTTC
CASSGSGDEQFF
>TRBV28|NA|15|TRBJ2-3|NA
TGTGCCAGCACAATAGCGTCACCTAGCACAGATACGCAGTATTTT
CASTIASPSTDTQYF
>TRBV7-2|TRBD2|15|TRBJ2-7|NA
TGTGCCAGCAGCCCCTGGGCTAGCGGGACCTACGAGCAGTACTTC
CASSPWASGTYEQYF
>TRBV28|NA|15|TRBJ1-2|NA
TGTGCCAGCAGTTTAGGTGGGGAGGGGGGCTATGGCTACACCTTC
CASSLGGEGGYGYTF
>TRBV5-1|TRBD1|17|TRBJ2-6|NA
TGCGCCAGCAGCACCGGGACAGGATTCTCTGGGGCCAACGTCCTGACTTTC
CASSTGTGFSGANVLTF
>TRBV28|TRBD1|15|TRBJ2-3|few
TGTGCCAGCAGTTTTCTGGGGGGGACAGGGGATACGCAGTATTTT
CASSFLGGTGDTQYF
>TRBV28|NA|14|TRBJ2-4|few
TGTGCCAGCAGTCCAGGGACATTGGGAAACATTCAGTACTTC
CASSPGTLGNIQYF
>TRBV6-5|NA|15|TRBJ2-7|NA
TGTGCCAGCAGTCGTTCCGGGACAACATACTACGAGCAGTACTTC
CASSRSGTTYYEQYF
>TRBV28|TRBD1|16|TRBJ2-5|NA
TGTGCCAGCAGTCCAGATTCCGGGACAGCTCAAGAGACCCAGTACTTC
CASSPDSGTAQETQYF
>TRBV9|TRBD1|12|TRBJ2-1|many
TGTGCCAGCAGCCCGGACAGGGATGAGCAGTTCTTC
CASSPDRDEQFF
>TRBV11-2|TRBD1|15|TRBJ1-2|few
TGTGCCAGCAACCGCATACAGGGGGCGGACTATGGCTACACCTTC
CASNRIQGADYGYTF
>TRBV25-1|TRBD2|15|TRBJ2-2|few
TGTGCCAGCAGTGACCGAGCGGGAGCCACCGGGGAGCTGTTTTTT
CASSDRAGATGELFF
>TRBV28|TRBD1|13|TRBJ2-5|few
TGTGCCAGCAGTTCAGGGGGTGAAGAGACCCAGTACTTC
CASSSGGEETQYF
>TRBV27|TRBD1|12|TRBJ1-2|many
TGTGCCAGCAGAAAGACAGGGAATGGCTACACCTTC
CASRKTGNGYTF
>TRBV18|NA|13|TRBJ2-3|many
TGTGCCAGCTCACCACAGGAGTTGGATACGCAGTATTTT
CASSPQELDTQYF
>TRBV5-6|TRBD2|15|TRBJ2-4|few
TGTGCCAGCAGCTCACCGGGACTAGCGGGACGGGGGGAGTACTTC
CASSSPGLAGRGEYF